The 9 T cell receptor beta chains listed next were all sequenced from one sample in a study of blood T cell repertoires in COVID-19. Libraries were prepared by immunoSEQ multiplex PCR; TCRdb keeps only in-frame clonotypes and omits some of them. The repertoire holds a few hundred thousand clones, 86% seen once, with roughly 6.6% in the top ten. Material: peripheral blood. These receptors were obtained from a woman aged 55 to 70 with COVID-19, enrolled during active disease.

This clone turned up a few times. The rearrangement links TRBV27 to TRBJ2-5; D perhaps matches TRBD2 (6 bases). Germline V gene sequence: CDR1 MNHEY, CDR2 SMNVEV (reference sequence). The CDR3 covers 13 residues. The V and J ends lost 6 bases and 2 bases respectively, with 10 bases between them. The DNA for the CDR3 is TGTGCCAGCAGGCGGGATGCACAAGAGACCCAGTACTTC. Amino acids: CASRRDAQETQYF.

V and J are TRBV19 and TRBJ1-1; TRBD1 might be the D (5 bases). Germline loops: CDR1 LNHDA, CDR2 SQIVND (reference sequence). Trimming took 7 bases from V and 11 from J, leaving 20 bases between them. The CDR3 has 13 residues. CDR3 amino acids: CASTNENRQSAFF. CDR3 DNA sequence: TGTGCCAGTACCAACGAAAACCGACAGAGCGCTTTCTTT. The entire variable domain, with the rest obtained from reference TRBV19 and TRBJ1-1, is as follows: DGGITQSPKYLFRKEGQNVTLSCEQNLNHDAMYWYRQDPGQGLRLIYYSQIVNDFQKGDIAEGYSVSREKKESFPLTVTSAQKNPTAFYLCASTNENRQSAFFGQGTRLTVV.

The CDR3 nucleotides are TGTGCCAGCAGTTTGAGGGGGGGTACCCCCAATGAGCAGTTCTTC. Its protein is CASSLRGGTPNEQFF. V usage is TRBV27 and J usage is TRBJ2-1, with D perhaps TRBD2 (7 bases). Trimming removed 3 bases at V and 6 bases at J, with 15 bases between. The CDR3 has 15 residues. Per germline, CDR1 MNHEY and CDR2 SMNVEV (reference sequence).

The sample holds a few counts of this clone. The gene calls are TRBV2 and TRBJ2-2, with a tentative D call TRBD1 (5 bases). V was clipped by 11 bases and J by 6 bases, with 13 bases between them. From germline, CDR1 is SNHLY and CDR2 FYNNEI. This CDR3 region has 12 residues. The CDR3: CAARGQPGELFF. The CDR3 nucleotides read TGTGCCGCTAGGGGCCAGCCCGGGGAGCTGTTTTTT.

This CDR3 reads CAWGRSGGAHYGYTF. The CDR3, as DNA: TGTGCCTGGGGTCGATCAGGGGGCGCGCACTATGGCTACACCTTC. This chain uses TRBV30 with TRBJ1-2, with 8 nucleotides matching TRBD1. Germline CDR1 GTSNPN, CDR2 SVGIG (reference sequence). Unmatched junction bases numbered 11, after V lost 5 bases and J lost 3 bases. This CDR3 is 15 amino acids long.

V and J are TRBV6-2 or TRBV6-3 and TRBJ2-3, with TRBD2 as a possible D gene (5 bases). Trimming removed 0 bases from V and 2 bases from J, with 21 bases in between. This CDR3 contains 19 residues. Germline CDR1 and CDR2: MNHEY and SVGEGT. The CDR3 DNA follows: TGTGCCAGCAGTTACTCGACCCTCGCAGCGGAGACTACCACAGATACGCAGTATTTT. As protein: CASSYSTLAAETTTDTQYF.

Concerning this clone: The same CDR3 can be traced to other DNA sequences in this sample. V usage is TRBV19 and J usage is TRBJ1-2; TRBD1 matches 7 bases. Trimming took 6 bases from V and 4 from J; bases not matched to a gene: 5. CDR1 is LNHDA and CDR2 is SQIVND in the germline V gene (reference sequence). There are 13 residues in the CDR3. CDR3 residues: CASSRQGSYGYTF. The CDR3 bases are TGTGCCAGTAGCCGACAGGGCTCCTATGGCTACACCTTC.

The rearrangement links TRBV15 to TRBJ1-2; 8 nucleotides match TRBD1. This CDR3 has 14 amino acids. After removal of 1 base from V and 6 bases from J, the junction contained 4 bases not matched to a gene. Per germline, CDR1 LNHNV and CDR2 YYDKDF (reference sequence). The CDR3 loop is CATSRGTGQHGYTF. The CDR3 DNA follows: TGTGCCACCAGCAGAGGGACAGGGCAACATGGCTACACCTTC. The whole variable domain, filled in from reference TRBV15 and TRBJ1-2, reads DAMVIQNPRYQVTQFGKPVTLSCSQTLNHNVMYWYQQKSSQAPKLLFHYYDKDFNNEADTPDNFQSRRPNTSFCFLDIRSPGLGDTAMYLCATSRGTGQHGYTFGSGTRLTVV.

The chain is built from TRBV5-1 and TRBJ2-2, with D unclear. The length of the CDR3 is 12 residues. Trimming left V 0 bases short and J 6 bases short, with 3 bases between. In germline, CDR1 is SGHRS, CDR2 YFSETQ. The chain's CDR3 is CASSLVAGELFF. In nucleotides, the CDR3 is TGCGCCAGCAGCTTGGTAGCCGGGGAGCTGTTTTTT. Filled out from reference TRBV5-1 and TRBJ2-2, the complete variable domain reads KAGVTQTPRYLIKTRGQQVTLSCSPISGHRSVSWYQQTPGQGLQFLFEYFSETQRNKGNFPGRFSGRQFSNSRSEMNVSTLELGDSALYLCASSLVAGELFFGEGSRLTVL.